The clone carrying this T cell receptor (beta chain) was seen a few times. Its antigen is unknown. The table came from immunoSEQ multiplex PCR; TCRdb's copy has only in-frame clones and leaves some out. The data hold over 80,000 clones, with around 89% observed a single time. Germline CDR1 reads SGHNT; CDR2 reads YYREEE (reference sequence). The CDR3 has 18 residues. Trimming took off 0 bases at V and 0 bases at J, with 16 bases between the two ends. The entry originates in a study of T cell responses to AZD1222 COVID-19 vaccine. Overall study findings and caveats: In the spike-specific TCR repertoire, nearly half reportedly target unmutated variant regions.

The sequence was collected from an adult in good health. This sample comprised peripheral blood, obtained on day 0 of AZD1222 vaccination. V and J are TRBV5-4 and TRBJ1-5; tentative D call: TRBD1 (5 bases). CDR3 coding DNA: TGTGCCAGCAGCTTGGAGGGCATGGACATCTATAGCAATCAGCCCCAGCATTTT. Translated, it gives CASSLEGMDIYSNQPQHF.